The TCR beta chain under discussion was sequenced for a study of blood T cell repertoires in COVID-19. This clone was detected only once. CDR1 and CDR2 from the germline V gene are LNHNV and YYDKDF (reference sequence). CDR3 length equals 15 residues. With 1 base removed from V and 2 bases from J, the gap between germline ends came to 10 bases. Some clones are missing from TCRdb's copy, which holds only in-frame ones; the method was immunoSEQ multiplex PCR. Of approximately 360,000 clones listed, around 89% are singletons. Sequenced material: peripheral blood. The receptor's source is a man aged 40-49 years with acute or convalescent COVID-19. The chain joins TRBV15 to TRBJ2-3; D might be TRBD2 (6 bases). CDR3 sequence (DNA): TGTGCCACCAGCAGAGGGAGGGGCCTCACAGATACGCAGTATTTT. Translated: CATSRGRGLTDTQYF. Using reference TRBV15 and TRBJ2-3 for the parts outside the CDR3, the full variable domain is DAMVIQNPRYQVTQFGKPVTLSCSQTLNHNVMYWYQQKSSQAPKLLFHYYDKDFNNEADTPDNFQSRRPNTSFCFLDIRSPGLGDTAMYLCATSRGRGLTDTQYFGPGTRLTVL.